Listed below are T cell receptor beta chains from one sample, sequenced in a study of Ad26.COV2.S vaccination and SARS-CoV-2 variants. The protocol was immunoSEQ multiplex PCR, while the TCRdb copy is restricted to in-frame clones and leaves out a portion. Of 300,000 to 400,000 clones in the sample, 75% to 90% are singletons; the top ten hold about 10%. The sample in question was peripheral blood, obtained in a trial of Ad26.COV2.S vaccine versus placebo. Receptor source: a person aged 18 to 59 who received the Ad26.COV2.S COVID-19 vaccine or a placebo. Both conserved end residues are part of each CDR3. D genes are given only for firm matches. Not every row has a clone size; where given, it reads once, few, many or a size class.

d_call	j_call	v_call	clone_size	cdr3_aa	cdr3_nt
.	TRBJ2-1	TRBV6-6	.	CASSYGRTDYNEQFF	TGTGCCAGCAGTTATGGGAGGACCGACTACAATGAGCAGTTCTTC
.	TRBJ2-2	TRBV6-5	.	CASTLTNTGELFF	TGTGCCAGCACACTAACCAACACCGGGGAGCTGTTTTTT
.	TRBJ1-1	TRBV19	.	CASSIGRVNTEAFF	TGTGCCAGTAGTATTGGACGGGTGAACACTGAAGCTTTCTTT
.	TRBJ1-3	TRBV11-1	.	CASSLANGRAGNTIYF	TGTGCCAGCAGCTTGGCCAACGGACGAGCCGGAAACACCATATATTTT
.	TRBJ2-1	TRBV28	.	CASSPGDSEPPEQFF	TGTGCCAGCAGCCCCGGGGACTCGGAACCCCCTGAGCAGTTCTTC
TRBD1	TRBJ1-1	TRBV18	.	CASSPRQGAGEAFF	TGTGCCAGCTCACCAAGACAGGGGGCAGGTGAAGCTTTCTTT
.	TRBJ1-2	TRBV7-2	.	CASSSGGGTFYGYTF	TGTGCCAGCAGCTCCGGTGGCGGGACCTTCTATGGCTACACCTTC
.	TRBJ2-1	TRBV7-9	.	CASSLDRGAYNEQFF	TGTGCCAGCAGCTTAGACCGGGGGGCTTACAATGAGCAGTTCTTC
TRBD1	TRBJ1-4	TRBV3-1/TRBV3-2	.	CASSPYRDSNEKLFF	TGTGCCAGCAGCCCATACCGGGACAGTAATGAAAAACTGTTTTTT
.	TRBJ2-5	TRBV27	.	CASRNWGKETQYF	TGTGCCAGCAGAAATTGGGGGAAAGAGACCCAGTACTTC
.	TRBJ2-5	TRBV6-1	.	CASSDPGQITQETQYF	TGTGCCAGCAGTGATCCCGGACAGATCACTCAAGAGACCCAGTACTTC
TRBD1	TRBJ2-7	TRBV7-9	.	CATGQGYTEQYF	TGTGCCACAGGACAGGGGTATACCGAGCAGTACTTC
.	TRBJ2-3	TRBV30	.	CAWSVLHGKDTQYF	TGTGCCTGGAGTGTACTGCACGGGAAAGATACGCAGTATTTT
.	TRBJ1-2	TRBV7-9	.	CASIAHPEGRNYGYTF	TGTGCCAGCATCGCTCACCCCGAGGGCCGGAACTATGGCTACACCTTC
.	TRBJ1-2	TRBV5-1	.	CASRREGYGYTF	TGCGCCAGCAGGCGTGAGGGGTATGGCTACACCTTC
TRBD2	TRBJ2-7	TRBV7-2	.	CASSLQREVGYEQYF	TGTGCCAGCAGCTTACAGCGGGAGGTGGGCTACGAGCAGTACTTC
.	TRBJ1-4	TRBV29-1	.	CSALGVTTANEKLFF	TGCAGCGCCCTTGGAGTGACGACTGCTAATGAAAAACTGTTTTTT
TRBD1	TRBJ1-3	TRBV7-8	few	CASSLVTGEAPGNTIYF	TGTGCCAGCAGCTTAGTGACAGGGGAAGCTCCTGGAAACACCATATATTTT
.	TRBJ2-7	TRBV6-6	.	CASGFGLSYEQYF	TGTGCCAGCGGGTTCGGACTTTCCTACGAGCAGTACTTC
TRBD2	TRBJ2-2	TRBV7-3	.	CASSLTGLAPGELFF	TGTGCCAGCAGCTTAACAGGACTAGCGCCCGGGGAGCTGTTTTTT
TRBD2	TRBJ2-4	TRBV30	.	CAWSMMGLASKNIQYF	TGTGCCTGGAGTATGATGGGACTAGCGTCAAAAAACATTCAGTACTTC
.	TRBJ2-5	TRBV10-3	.	CASRDTPQETQYF	TGTGCCAGCCGGGACACACCTCAAGAGACCCAGTACTTC
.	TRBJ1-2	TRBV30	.	CAWSVATGNYGYTF	TGTGCCTGGAGTGTTGCCACAGGGAACTATGGCTACACCTTC
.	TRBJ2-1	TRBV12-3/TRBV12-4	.	CASRDTNYNEQFF	TGTGCCAGCAGAGATACAAACTACAATGAGCAGTTCTTC
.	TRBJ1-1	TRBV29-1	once	CSVEWGGSEAFF	TGCAGCGTTGAATGGGGGGGATCTGAAGCTTTCTTT
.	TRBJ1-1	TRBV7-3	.	CASSLNRDMNTEAFF	TGTGCCAGCAGCTTGAACAGGGATATGAACACTGAAGCTTTCTTT
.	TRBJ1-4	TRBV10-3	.	CAIGGGATNEKLFF	TGTGCCATCGGGGGAGGTGCAACTAATGAAAAACTGTTTTTT
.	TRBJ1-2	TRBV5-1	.	CASSLGVDVTYGYTF	TGCGCCAGCAGCTTGGGGGTGGATGTGACCTATGGCTACACCTTC
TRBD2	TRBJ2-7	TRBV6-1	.	CASSEVAGASYEQYF	TGTGCCAGCAGTGAAGTAGCGGGGGCCTCCTACGAGCAGTACTTC
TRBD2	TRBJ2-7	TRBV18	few	CASSPPWEGKDEQYF	TGTGCCAGCTCACCACCGTGGGAGGGCAAGGACGAGCAGTACTTC
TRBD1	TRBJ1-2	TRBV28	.	CASSYSGGLPYGYTF	TGTGCCAGTAGTTATTCAGGGGGTCTACCCTATGGCTACACCTTC
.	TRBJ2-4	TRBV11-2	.	CASSFLGQSPAKNIQYF	TGTGCCAGCAGCTTTTTGGGGCAGTCGCCGGCCAAAAACATTCAGTACTTC
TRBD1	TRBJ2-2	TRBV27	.	CASSYINRGTGELFF	TGTGCCAGCAGTTATATCAACAGGGGGACCGGGGAGCTGTTTTTT
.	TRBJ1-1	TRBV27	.	CASRLRGMNTEAFF	TGTGCCAGCAGATTAAGGGGCATGAACACTGAAGCTTTCTTT
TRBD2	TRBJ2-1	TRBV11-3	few	CASSLAGGPWDEQFF	TGTGCCAGCAGCCTAGCGGGAGGGCCGTGGGATGAGCAGTTCTTC